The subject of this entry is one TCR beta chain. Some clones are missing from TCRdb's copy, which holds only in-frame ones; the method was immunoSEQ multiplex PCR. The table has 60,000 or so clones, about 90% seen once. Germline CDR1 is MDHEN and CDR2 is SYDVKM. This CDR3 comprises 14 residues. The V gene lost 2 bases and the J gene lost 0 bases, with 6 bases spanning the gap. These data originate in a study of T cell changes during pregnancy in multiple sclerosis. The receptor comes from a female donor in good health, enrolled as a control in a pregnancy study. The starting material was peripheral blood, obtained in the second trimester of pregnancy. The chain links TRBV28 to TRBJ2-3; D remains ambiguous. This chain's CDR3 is CASSLRLSTDTQYF. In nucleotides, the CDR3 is TGTGCCAGCAGTTTACGTCTTAGCACAGATACGCAGTATTTT. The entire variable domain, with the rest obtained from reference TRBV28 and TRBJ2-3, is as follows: DVKVTQSSRYLVKRTGEKVFLECVQDMDHENMFWYRQDPGLGLRLIYFSYDVKMKEKGDIPEGYSVSREKKERFSLILESASTNQTSMYLCASSLRLSTDTQYFGPGTRLTVL.